This TCR beta chain was recovered during a study of blood T cells in healthy people across ages. Sample-barcoded 5' priming and a J-beta primer mix drove a second PCR of roughly 7 to 11 cycles. TCRdb called the 5' RACE reads again in MiXCR, with one record for every CDR3 protein. The profile shows fewer than 600,000 distinct CDR3 sequences, about 28% of them singletons. Trimming pared 1 base from V and 3 bases from J, leaving 10 bases between. The CDR3 sequence is 15 residues long. Germline V gives CDR1 SGHDT, CDR2 YYEEEE. Concerning this clonotype: The antigen is unknown.

Samples each yielded at least 6 micrograms of total RNA. Study findings and constraints: Compared with aged donors, long-lived donors showed fewer expanded clones, suggesting selection.

The same data also contributed to another study, on T cells of mothers and their children. This second study says: The whole RNA yield was converted to cDNA, around 1.5 ug per 15 ul. The second PCR's M1S primer added sample barcodes and 2-4 random nucleotides.

This chain links TRBV5-6 with TRBJ2-2; D call uncertain. Material: blood. This sequence was found in a boy aged 2 to 10 in good health. The CDR3 reads CASSLNRWYTGELFF. In nucleotides, the CDR3 is TGTGCCAGCAGCTTGAATCGGTGGTACACCGGGGAGCTGTTTTTT.